This is a list of T cell receptor beta chains from one sample in a study of blood T cell repertoires in COVID-19. Profiling relied on immunoSEQ multiplex PCR, and the TCRdb table lists in-frame clones only, not all of them. The sample records 250,000 to 300,000 clones, roughly 91% being singletons. Material for sequencing was PBMCs or T cells enriched from blood (not recorded which). All receptors come from a man aged 40-49 years who had recovered from COVID-19. Both conserved end residues are part of each CDR3. A D gene is named only where the DNA matches it firmly. Clone size is stated in some rows and not others, as once, few, many or a class when expanded.

CDR3aa: CASSLNIQGSGGYTF
CDR3nt: TGTGCCAGCAGTTTAAATATTCAGGGTAGTGGTGGCTACACCTTC
j_gene: TRBJ1-2
abundance: .
v_gene: TRBV6-5
d_gene: .

CDR3aa: CASGLGTGAPNTEAFF
CDR3nt: TGTGCTAGTGGTTTGGGGACAGGGGCCCCGAACACTGAAGCTTTCTTT
j_gene: TRBJ1-1
abundance: .
v_gene: TRBV12-5
d_gene: TRBD1

CDR3aa: CASSVSGLNEQFF
CDR3nt: TGTGCCAGCAGCGTGTCCGGGTTGAATGAGCAGTTCTTC
j_gene: TRBJ2-1
abundance: .
v_gene: TRBV9
d_gene: .

CDR3aa: CASSQGLEETQYF
CDR3nt: TGCGCCAGCAGCCAAGGACTGGAGGAGACCCAGTACTTC
j_gene: TRBJ2-5
abundance: once
v_gene: TRBV4-3
d_gene: .

CDR3aa: CASSPGTNYEQYF
CDR3nt: TGTGCCAGCAGCCCGGGGACTAACTACGAGCAGTACTTC
j_gene: TRBJ2-7
abundance: few
v_gene: TRBV5-4
d_gene: TRBD2

CDR3aa: CASSQDVAADTQYF
CDR3nt: TGCGCCAGCAGCCAAGACGTCGCGGCAGATACGCAGTATTTT
j_gene: TRBJ2-3
abundance: many
v_gene: TRBV4-3
d_gene: .

CDR3aa: CASSPRTSGTGEQYF
CDR3nt: TGTGCCAGCAGTCCCCGGACTAGCGGGACAGGCGAGCAGTACTTC
j_gene: TRBJ2-7
abundance: .
v_gene: TRBV2
d_gene: TRBD2

CDR3aa: CASSPQAGFGNTIYF
CDR3nt: TGTGCCAGCAGCCCCCAGGCGGGGTTCGGAAACACCATATATTTT
j_gene: TRBJ1-3
abundance: .
v_gene: TRBV7-6
d_gene: .

CDR3aa: CASSFPNSFRAFF
CDR3nt: TGTGCCAGCAGTTTTCCCAACAGTTTCAGGGCTTTCTTT
j_gene: TRBJ1-1
abundance: .
v_gene: TRBV28
d_gene: .

CDR3aa: CASSPPAGGPGELFF
CDR3nt: TGTGCCAGCAGCCCCCCCGCGGGAGGGCCCGGGGAGCTGTTTTTT
j_gene: TRBJ2-2
abundance: .
v_gene: TRBV9
d_gene: TRBD2

CDR3aa: CASSYSPFGARSYEQYF
CDR3nt: TGTGCCAGCAGCTACAGCCCTTTTGGCGCCCGCTCCTACGAGCAGTACTTC
j_gene: TRBJ2-7
abundance: .
v_gene: TRBV7-2
d_gene: .

CDR3aa: CASSRASTDSAFF
CDR3nt: TGTGCCAGCAGCCGAGCTTCGACAGACTCCGCTTTCTTT
j_gene: TRBJ1-1
abundance: .
v_gene: TRBV7-3
d_gene: .

CDR3aa: CATREQMNTEAFF
CDR3nt: TGTGCCACCAGAGAACAGATGAACACTGAAGCTTTCTTT
j_gene: TRBJ1-1
abundance: .
v_gene: TRBV24-1
d_gene: .

CDR3aa: CASSQRTSSYNEQFF
CDR3nt: TGTGCCAGCAGTCAACGGACAAGCTCCTACAATGAGCAGTTCTTC
j_gene: TRBJ2-1
abundance: once
v_gene: TRBV6-5
d_gene: .

CDR3aa: CASSFWATVNIYGYTF
CDR3nt: TGTGCCAGCAGCTTTTGGGCCACGGTGAACATCTATGGCTACACCTTC
j_gene: TRBJ1-2
abundance: .
v_gene: TRBV7-3
d_gene: .

CDR3aa: CASSPGQGLRDEQFF
CDR3nt: TGTGCCAGCAGCCCTGGACAGGGGTTACGGGATGAGCAGTTCTTC
j_gene: TRBJ2-1
abundance: .
v_gene: TRBV5-8
d_gene: TRBD1

CDR3aa: CASSLVAENYGYTF
CDR3nt: TGTGCCAGCAGCTTAGTCGCAGAAAACTATGGCTACACCTTC
j_gene: TRBJ1-2
abundance: .
v_gene: TRBV7-9
d_gene: .

CDR3aa: CASSPYRGAYEQYF
CDR3nt: TGTGCCAGCAGCCCCTACAGGGGGGCCTACGAGCAGTACTTC
j_gene: TRBJ2-7
abundance: .
v_gene: TRBV5-5
d_gene: TRBD1

CDR3aa: CATRDRGLSGYTF
CDR3nt: TGTGCCACCCGGGACAGGGGACTGAGCGGCTACACCTTC
j_gene: TRBJ1-2
abundance: .
v_gene: TRBV3-1/TRBV3-2
d_gene: TRBD1

CDR3aa: CASSLLARGYTF
CDR3nt: TGTGCCAGCAGCTTGTTGGCACGTGGCTACACCTTC
j_gene: TRBJ1-2
abundance: .
v_gene: TRBV11-2
d_gene: .

CDR3aa: CATSRVQAGGALHF
CDR3nt: TGTGCCACCAGCAGAGTTCAGGCGGGGGGGGCCCTCCACTTT
j_gene: TRBJ1-6
abundance: .
v_gene: TRBV15
d_gene: .

CDR3aa: CASSELIAGGILGEQYF
CDR3nt: TGTGCCAGCAGTGAGTTAATAGCGGGAGGCATTCTGGGGGAGCAGTACTTC
j_gene: TRBJ2-7
abundance: once
v_gene: TRBV2
d_gene: TRBD2

CDR3aa: CASSQGLSGRGADTQYF
CDR3nt: TGCGCCAGCAGCCAAGGTCTAAGCGGGAGGGGGGCAGATACGCAGTATTTT
j_gene: TRBJ2-3
abundance: .
v_gene: TRBV4-3
d_gene: TRBD2

CDR3aa: CASSGVLREQYF
CDR3nt: TGTGCCAGCAGTGGAGTCCTGCGCGAGCAGTACTTC
j_gene: TRBJ2-7
abundance: .
v_gene: TRBV25-1
d_gene: .

CDR3aa: CASLWRDSRRNTIYF
CDR3nt: TGTGCCAGCTTATGGCGGGACAGCAGAAGAAACACCATATATTTT
j_gene: TRBJ1-3
abundance: .
v_gene: TRBV2
d_gene: TRBD1

CDR3aa: CASSEGQGLGGYTF
CDR3nt: TGTGCCAGCAGTGAAGGGCAGGGGCTGGGTGGCTACACCTTC
j_gene: TRBJ1-2
abundance: .
v_gene: TRBV2
d_gene: .

CDR3aa: CASSEEGPLAYPFGELFF
CDR3nt: TGTGCCAGCAGTGAAGAGGGGCCCCTGGCATATCCATTCGGGGAGCTGTTTTTT
j_gene: TRBJ2-2
abundance: .
v_gene: TRBV2
d_gene: .

CDR3aa: CASSLAGGVYGYTF
CDR3nt: TGTGCCAGCAGCTTAGCCGGAGGGGTCTATGGCTACACCTTC
j_gene: TRBJ1-2
abundance: .
v_gene: TRBV7-2
d_gene: .

CDR3aa: CASSAGPTGLSYEQYF
CDR3nt: TGTGCCAGCAGCGCCGGCCCGACAGGGCTGTCCTACGAGCAGTACTTC
j_gene: TRBJ2-7
abundance: once
v_gene: TRBV9
d_gene: TRBD1

CDR3aa: CASSQGTYGEQFF
CDR3nt: TGTGCCAGCAGCCAAGGGACTTACGGTGAGCAGTTCTTC
j_gene: TRBJ2-1
abundance: .
v_gene: TRBV14
d_gene: .

CDR3aa: CASSVEGQSEAFF
CDR3nt: TGTGCCAGCAGCGTAGAGGGACAGTCCGAGGCTTTCTTT
j_gene: TRBJ1-1
abundance: few
v_gene: TRBV9
d_gene: TRBD1

CDR3aa: CATSDHRQSYPLTF
CDR3nt: TGTGCCACCAGTGACCACAGACAGTCCTACCCGCTCACCTTC
j_gene: TRBJ1-2
abundance: .
v_gene: TRBV24-1
d_gene: .

CDR3aa: CASSPWVGEGLSPLHF
CDR3nt: TGTGCCAGCTCACCATGGGTCGGGGAGGGCCTGTCACCCCTCCACTTT
j_gene: TRBJ1-6
abundance: .
v_gene: TRBV18
d_gene: .

CDR3aa: CASSPGTEDYGYTF
CDR3nt: TGTGCCAGCAGTCCCGGGACAGAAGACTATGGCTACACCTTC
j_gene: TRBJ1-2
abundance: .
v_gene: TRBV28
d_gene: TRBD1

CDR3aa: CASSYVGGADTQYF
CDR3nt: TGTGCCAGCAGTTACGTCGGGGGGGCCGATACGCAGTATTTT
j_gene: TRBJ2-3
abundance: few
v_gene: TRBV6-5
d_gene: TRBD2

CDR3aa: CASSEWELSTDTQYF
CDR3nt: TGTGCCAGCAGTGAATGGGAGCTTAGCACAGATACGCAGTATTTT
j_gene: TRBJ2-3
abundance: once
v_gene: TRBV25-1
d_gene: .

CDR3aa: CASSVSRLAGYTGELFF
CDR3nt: TGTGCCAGCAGCGTTAGTAGGCTAGCGGGATACACCGGGGAGCTGTTTTTT
j_gene: TRBJ2-2
abundance: .
v_gene: TRBV9
d_gene: TRBD2

CDR3aa: CASSPWDSGSTDTQYF
CDR3nt: TGTGCCAGCAGCCCTTGGGACTCTGGGAGCACAGATACGCAGTATTTT
j_gene: TRBJ2-3
abundance: .
v_gene: TRBV3-1/TRBV3-2
d_gene: .

CDR3aa: CASSIVTGTEAFF
CDR3nt: TGTGCCAGTAGTATAGTCACGGGGACTGAAGCTTTCTTT
j_gene: TRBJ1-1
abundance: .
v_gene: TRBV19
d_gene: .

CDR3aa: CASSLSGFQNYGYTF
CDR3nt: TGTGCCAGCAGCTTGTCGGGTTTCCAGAACTATGGCTACACCTTC
j_gene: TRBJ1-2
abundance: .
v_gene: TRBV11-1
d_gene: .

CDR3aa: CASSLVSAGGPTDTQYF
CDR3nt: TGTGCCAGCAGCTTAGTTTCTGCGGGGGGGCCGACAGATACGCAGTATTTT
j_gene: TRBJ2-3
abundance: .
v_gene: TRBV11-2
d_gene: TRBD2

CDR3aa: CAWSVGRNTEAFF
CDR3nt: TGTGCCTGGAGTGTGGGCAGGAACACTGAAGCTTTCTTT
j_gene: TRBJ1-1
abundance: once
v_gene: TRBV30
d_gene: .

CDR3aa: CASSVGQSNQPQHF
CDR3nt: TGTGCCAGCAGCGTGGGACAGAGCAATCAGCCCCAGCATTTT
j_gene: TRBJ1-5
abundance: .
v_gene: TRBV9
d_gene: TRBD1

CDR3aa: CASREGSGSSYEQYF
CDR3nt: TGCGCCAGCAGGGAAGGTAGCGGGAGCTCCTACGAGCAGTACTTC
j_gene: TRBJ2-7
abundance: .
v_gene: TRBV10-2
d_gene: TRBD2

CDR3aa: CAISLGLAGGPNEQFF
CDR3nt: TGTGCCATCAGTCTTGGACTAGCGGGAGGGCCCAATGAGCAGTTCTTC
j_gene: TRBJ2-1
abundance: .
v_gene: TRBV10-3
d_gene: TRBD2

CDR3aa: CASSFLAGDFYEQYF
CDR3nt: TGCGCCAGCAGCTTCCTAGCGGGGGATTTCTACGAGCAGTACTTC
j_gene: TRBJ2-7
abundance: .
v_gene: TRBV5-1
d_gene: TRBD2

CDR3aa: CAVGDQLNQPQHF
CDR3nt: TGTGCCGTCGGGGATCAGCTCAATCAGCCCCAGCATTTT
j_gene: TRBJ1-5
abundance: .
v_gene: TRBV28
d_gene: .

CDR3aa: CASSLAGPGQGLAFF
CDR3nt: TGTGCCAGCAGCTTAGCGGGCCCGGGACAGGGGTTAGCTTTCTTT
j_gene: TRBJ1-1
abundance: .
v_gene: TRBV11-3
d_gene: TRBD1

CDR3aa: CASSLAEYEQYF
CDR3nt: TGCGCCAGCAGCTTGGCGGAGTACGAGCAGTACTTC
j_gene: TRBJ2-7
abundance: .
v_gene: TRBV5-1
d_gene: .

CDR3aa: CASSPFNHQETQYF
CDR3nt: TGTGCCAGCAGCCCGTTTAATCACCAAGAGACCCAGTACTTC
j_gene: TRBJ2-5
abundance: .
v_gene: TRBV3-1/TRBV3-2
d_gene: .

CDR3aa: CASSFHHTRDTAGLYF
CDR3nt: TGTGCCAGCAGTTTCCACCATACCCGGGACACGGCTGGGTTGTACTTC
j_gene: TRBJ2-4
abundance: .
v_gene: TRBV27
d_gene: .

CDR3aa: CASSLSGGVLNRYGYTF
CDR3nt: TGTGCCAGCAGTTTATCAGGGGGCGTCTTGAATCGCTATGGCTACACCTTC
j_gene: TRBJ1-2
abundance: few
v_gene: TRBV27
d_gene: TRBD1

CDR3aa: CASSLGLLAGGGEQYF
CDR3nt: TGTGCCAGCAGCTTAGGGTTACTAGCGGGAGGTGGAGAGCAGTACTTC
j_gene: TRBJ2-7
abundance: .
v_gene: TRBV13
d_gene: TRBD2

CDR3aa: CASSSGRYTEAFF
CDR3nt: TGTGCCAGCAGCAGTGGCAGGTACACTGAAGCTTTCTTT
j_gene: TRBJ1-1
abundance: .
v_gene: TRBV6-4
d_gene: .

CDR3aa: CAWKDRGWGTDTQYF
CDR3nt: TGTGCCTGGAAGGACAGGGGTTGGGGCACAGATACGCAGTATTTT
j_gene: TRBJ2-3
abundance: .
v_gene: TRBV30
d_gene: TRBD1

CDR3aa: CASSLDRPSNQPQHF
CDR3nt: TGCGCCAGCAGCTTGGACAGACCCAGCAATCAGCCCCAGCATTTT
j_gene: TRBJ1-5
abundance: .
v_gene: TRBV5-1
d_gene: .